This section outlines one T cell receptor (beta chain) sequence together with its context. Its antigen target is currently unknown. No qualities accompany the bases; no much larger clone lies one base away. Participants in the prospective study were enrolled through a virtual design, were aged about 18 to 90 years, and lived in under 25 United States geographic areas. In the prospective study, participants were assigned to cohorts based on the clinical history participants reported in a screening survey and a study questionnaire. Recovered participants in ImmuneRACE Cohort 3 were defined as having two consecutive negative NP/OP PCR tests, clearance from a healthcare professional, or resolution of symptoms. In the prospective study, mobile phlebotomists collected whole blood, serum and a nasopharyngeal or oropharyngeal swab from each participant. Prospective study participants could optionally give additional blood draws and questionnaires over an approximately two-month period. Blood samples from the prospective study were shipped frozen or at room temperature prior to DNA extraction.

The data were obtained in a study of blood T cell repertoires in COVID-19 (dated by TCRdb to 2020 to 2022). For the wider study: Samples from collaborators originated in the United States, Italy and Spain and spanned both the acute and convalescent phases of COVID-19. HLA class I and class II types, where available, came from metadata supplied by the sample provider rather than from assay-based typing. The repertoires were released in a freely available public database meant as a resource for research on the immune response to SARS-CoV-2. The samples were drawn from the first 160 participants of the ongoing ImmuneRACE study and from more than 1,000 subjects provided by 6 global collaborators. Deeply sampled blood TCRbeta repertoires from subjects exposed to, actively infected with, or recovered from COVID-19 were included in the dataset. The prospective study material was composed of cDNA or gDNA derived from T cells, B-cell-depleted T cells, or PBMCs. The sample metadata nearly always contained a de-identified subject ID, COVID-19 status, age in years and sex.

The CDR3 starts with the cysteine, ends with the phenylalanine, and has 17 residues. The sequence is cut down to CDR3 DNA, 51 bases in frame from base 1. Based on the germline V gene, the CDR1 and CDR2 sequences are SGHTA and FQGNSA. For this chain, trimming is 6 bases at the V end and 6 bases at the J end, and the number of junction bases without a gene match is 15. The study at large found these results: How much clinical and demographic metadata was included differed by source and by participant, and the metadata was provided uncurated.

The immunoSEQ Assay, a bias-controlled multiplex PCR, was used to amplify TCRbeta CDR3 regions from genomic DNA. In the authors' own workflow: The number of nucleated cells in each sample was estimated by amplification of reference gene primers within the assay. To quantify the absolute abundance of each unique TCRbeta CDR3 rearrangement, sequence reads were collapsed and filtered. For each sample, productive Simpson clonality was calculated as the square root of Simpson's diversity index over productive rearrangements. TCRdb mirrors the immuneACCESS table, restricted to in-frame sequences. Some clones are absent from its copies; in checked studies, under half trace to an unresolved V gene, and the reason for the others is unknown. For V, J and clone size, that table is used; D and trimming come from the DNA. For this sample the table gives roughly 500,000 clones, of which roughly 90% were detected only once. The top ten clones comprise less than 2% of the sample.

The receptor chain draws on TRBV7-2 and TRBJ2-1; the central 9 bases match TRBD2. This clonotype originated in a woman aged 40 to 50 who had recovered from COVID-19. Material: PBMCs or T cells enriched from blood (not recorded which). Read as DNA, the sequence is TGTGCCAGCAGGCTCATTGCAGGGCTAGCGGGACGCAATGAGCAGTTCTTC. Translated, it gives CASRLIAGLAGRNEQFF.